This T cell receptor beta chain is drawn from a study of T cell clonotyping in hematopoietic cell transplantation. Study-wide context: Pretransplant recipient samples were taken after cytoreduction.

Sequenced by immunoSEQ multiplex PCR; TCRdb stores in-frame clones only, minus some. The table has approximately 26,000 clones, under 95% seen once. The CDR3 extends over 15 amino acids. J was trimmed by 7 bases and V by 0 bases; bases with no gene match: 8. This clone has a handful of counts. The antigen remains undetermined. As to time point: recipient sample about 28 days before transplant, after cytoreduction. Study results and caveats: After transplant, recipient diversity fell while pathologically expanded clonotypes grew through day 180. CD4 and CD8 repertoire contributions could not be separated without sorting.

The chain employs TRBV23-1 and TRBJ1-2; 7 bases match TRBD1. TRBV23-1 is noted as an ORF with a role that remains uncertain. The sequence was collected from a man aged 50 to 60 with acute myeloid leukemia. Some clones in this sample may be carry-over from other donors' samples. Sequenced material: peripheral blood mononuclear cells, taken before stem cell transplant. The CDR3 spells CASSQSPGGGCGYTF. The CDR3 region has the DNA TGCGCCAGCAGTCAATCCCCAGGAGGGGGCTGTGGCTACACCTTC.